This entry is about one T cell receptor (beta chain). The antigen remains unidentified. Here immunoSEQ multiplex PCR was the method, and the copy in TCRdb shows in-frame clones only, minus some. The table shows 130,000 to 150,000 clones, with around 90% occurring only once. These data are taken from a study of T cell responses to AZD1222 COVID-19 vaccine. General study findings and limits: Seropositivity was recorded at baseline in only a handful of AZD1222 recipients. Compared with day 0, the breadth and depth of the Spike-specific TCR repertoire rose significantly after two doses of AZD1222. Nearly half of the spike-specific TCRs reportedly recognize variant regions that carry no mutations.

V trimming: 5 bases; J trimming: 12 bases; junction bases outside the gene matches: 7. The CDR3 covers 15 residues. Germline-derived CDR1 and CDR2 are SNHLY and FYNNEI. The chain recombines TRBV2 with TRBJ2-1; 16 nucleotides match TRBD2. Sequences were derived from peripheral blood, sampled 28 days after the second AZD1222 dose. This clonotype originated in an adult who received the AZD1222 COVID-19 vaccine. The CDR3 spells CASSPGLAGGVGQFF. The CDR3 DNA is TGTGCCAGCAGTCCGGGACTAGCGGGAGGGGTTGGGCAGTTCTTC.